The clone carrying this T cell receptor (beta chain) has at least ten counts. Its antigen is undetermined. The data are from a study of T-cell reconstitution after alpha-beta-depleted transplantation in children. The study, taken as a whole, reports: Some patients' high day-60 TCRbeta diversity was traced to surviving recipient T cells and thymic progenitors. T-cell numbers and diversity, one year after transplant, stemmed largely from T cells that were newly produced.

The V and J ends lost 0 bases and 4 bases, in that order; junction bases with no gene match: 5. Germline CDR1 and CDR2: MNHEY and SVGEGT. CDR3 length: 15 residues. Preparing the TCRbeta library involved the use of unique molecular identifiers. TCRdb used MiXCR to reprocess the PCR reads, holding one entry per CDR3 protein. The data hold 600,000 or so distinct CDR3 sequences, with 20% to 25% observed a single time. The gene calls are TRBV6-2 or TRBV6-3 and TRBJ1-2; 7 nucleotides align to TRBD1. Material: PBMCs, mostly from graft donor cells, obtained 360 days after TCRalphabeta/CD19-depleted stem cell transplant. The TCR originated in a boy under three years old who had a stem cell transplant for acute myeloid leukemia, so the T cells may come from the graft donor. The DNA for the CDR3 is TGTGCCAGCAGTTACTCGGGGACAGCCACCTATGGCTACACCTTC. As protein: CASSYSGTATYGYTF.